This T cell receptor beta chain appears in the sequencing data of a study of blood T cell repertoires in COVID-19. At the level of the study: Specimens from acute and convalescent COVID-19 originated in the United States, Italy and Spain.

Original handling: Researchers report that nucleated cell counts were estimated from reference gene primer amplification. The assay was immunoSEQ multiplex PCR, and TCRdb's table has in-frame clones only and misses some. The V and J calls and clone size were taken over from that table, and D and trimming were inferred from the DNA. The sample contains around 140,000 clones, approximately 86% of which appear only once. Germline CDR1 MDHEN, CDR2 SYDVKM. V was cut by 7 bases and J by 8 bases, with 14 bases left in between. This CDR3 is built from 12 residues. The J gene is TRBJ1-2, the V gene TRBV28; weak D call: TRBD1 (5 bases). The source material was peripheral blood. This receptor was identified in a woman in her sixties or seventies with acute or convalescent COVID-19. CDR3 region: CASTRSRGGYTF. The CDR3, as DNA: TGTGCCAGCACCAGATCTAGGGGCGGCTACACCTTC.